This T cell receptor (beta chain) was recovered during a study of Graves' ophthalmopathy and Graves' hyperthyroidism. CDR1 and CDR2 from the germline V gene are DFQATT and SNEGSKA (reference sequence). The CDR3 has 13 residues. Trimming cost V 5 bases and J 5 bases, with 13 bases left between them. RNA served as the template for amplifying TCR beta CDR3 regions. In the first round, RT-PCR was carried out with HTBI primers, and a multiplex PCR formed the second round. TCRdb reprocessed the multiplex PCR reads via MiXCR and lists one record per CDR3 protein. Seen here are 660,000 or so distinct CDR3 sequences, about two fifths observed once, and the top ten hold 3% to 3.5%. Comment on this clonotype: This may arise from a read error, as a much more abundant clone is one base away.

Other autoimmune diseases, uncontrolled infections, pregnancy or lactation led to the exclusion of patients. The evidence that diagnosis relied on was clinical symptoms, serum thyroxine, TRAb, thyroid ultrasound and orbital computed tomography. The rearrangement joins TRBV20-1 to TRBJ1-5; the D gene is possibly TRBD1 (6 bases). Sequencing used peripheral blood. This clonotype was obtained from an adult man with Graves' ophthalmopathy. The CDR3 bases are TGCAGTGCTCCATACAGGGCGGATCAGCCCCAGCATTTT. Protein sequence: CSAPYRADQPQHF.